This T cell receptor beta chain was retrieved from a study of shared clonotypes between healthy human individuals. The data were produced by immunoSEQ multiplex PCR, yet TCRdb's version contains in-frame clones alone and is incomplete. This table holds around 750,000 clones, approximately 74% found once. With 0 bases removed from V and 0 bases from J, the gap between germline ends came to 9 bases. CDR1 is SGHRS and CDR2 is YFSETQ in the germline V gene. The CDR3 has 16 amino acids. The sequence was collected from a woman aged 25-40 years in good health. The genes are TRBV5-1 and TRBJ1-4, with D unclear. Sequencing input: memory CD4+ T cells sorted from blood. Subset given: CD45RA-negative fraction. CDR3 DNA sequence: TGCGCCAGCAGCTTGGGGTCCCTTGCAACTAATGAAAAACTGTTTTTT. Protein: CASSLGSLATNEKLFF.